These T cell receptor beta chains were read from a single sample in a study of cytomegalovirus exposure and HLA in healthy donors. The assay was immunoSEQ multiplex PCR, and TCRdb's table has in-frame clones only and misses some. The top ten hold 3.5% to 4.5% of the sample, which has about 160,000 clones, 70% to 80% seen once. Sequencing was performed on PBMCs. The receptors here all came from a man between 25 and 39 years old in good health and CMV-seropositive. The CDR3 runs from the conserved cysteine through the conserved F or W. Each record gives: V gene, D gene, J gene, CDR3 length, clone size, CDR3 protein, CDR3 DNA. The D gene is left open where the match is weak. Clone size is stated in some rows and not others, as once, few, many or a class when expanded.

TRBV7-6	TRBD2	TRBJ2-2	18	NA	CASSLTASGGTNTGELFF	TGTGCCAGCAGCTTAACGGCTAGCGGGGGGACGAACACCGGGGAGCTGTTTTTT
TRBV7-6	TRBD1	TRBJ2-5	14	few	CASSLQRGRETQYF	TGTGCCAGCAGCCTCCAAAGGGGGCGAGAGACCCAGTACTTC
TRBV5-1	TRBD1	TRBJ1-1	12	NA	CASSPKTGPAFF	TGCGCCAGCAGCCCCAAGACAGGGCCGGCTTTCTTT
TRBV7-2	NA	TRBJ1-2	13	once	CASSLVSQNGYTF	TGTGCCAGCAGCTTAGTTTCCCAGAATGGCTACACCTTC
TRBV6-1	NA	TRBJ1-1	15	NA	CASSELVTGKTEAFF	TGTGCCAGCAGTGAACTTGTAACGGGGAAGACTGAAGCTTTCTTT
TRBV27	NA	TRBJ2-7	14	NA	CASSLGGAWSEQYF	TGTGCCAGCAGTTTAGGAGGGGCTTGGTCCGAGCAGTACTTC
TRBV4-1	NA	TRBJ2-3	16	NA	CASSKEQGFSTDTQYF	TGCGCCAGCAGTAAAGAACAGGGATTTAGCACAGATACGCAGTATTTT
TRBV5-4	NA	TRBJ2-7	13	NA	CASSVPQGYEQYF	TGTGCCAGCAGTGTACCCCAGGGCTACGAGCAGTACTTC
TRBV18	TRBD1	TRBJ1-2	15	once	CASSPLQGATDGYTF	TGTGCCAGCTCACCACTACAGGGGGCGACGGATGGCTACACCTTC
TRBV6-6	TRBD2	TRBJ2-3	15	few	CASSWRGGSTDTQYF	TGTGCCAGCAGTTGGCGGGGGGGCAGCACAGATACGCAGTATTTT
TRBV5-1	NA	TRBJ1-4	15	NA	CASSLSPATNEKLFF	TGCGCCAGCAGCTTGAGTCCGGCAACTAATGAAAAACTGTTTTTT
TRBV19	TRBD1	TRBJ1-2	14	NA	CASSLTGGTYGYTF	TGTGCCAGTAGTCTGACAGGGGGCACCTATGGCTACACCTTC
TRBV28	NA	TRBJ1-1	11	NA	CASSINTEAFF	TGTGCCAGCAGCATCAACACTGAAGCTTTCTTT
TRBV25-1	TRBD2	TRBJ2-7	14	NA	CASSDGTSSYEQYF	TGTGCCAGCAGTGATGGGACTAGCAGCTACGAGCAGTACTTC
TRBV18	TRBD1	TRBJ1-5	13	few	CASSRDRDQPQHF	TGTGCCAGCTCACGGGACAGGGATCAGCCCCAGCATTTT
TRBV29-1	NA	TRBJ1-2	13	NA	CSVENEANYGYTF	TGCAGCGTTGAGAACGAGGCCAACTATGGCTACACCTTC
TRBV10-1	NA	TRBJ2-2	12	NA	CASLADTGELFF	TGCGCCAGCTTAGCCGACACCGGGGAGCTGTTTTTT
TRBV7-6	TRBD2	TRBJ2-1	16	NA	CASSLAGTSNYNEQFF	TGTGCCAGCAGCTTAGCCGGGACTAGTAATTACAATGAGCAGTTCTTC
TRBV5-1	NA	TRBJ1-4	15	once	CASSSQGREGEKLFF	TGCGCCAGCAGCTCTCAGGGGCGAGAAGGTGAAAAACTGTTTTTT
TRBV30	NA	TRBJ2-3	12	NA	CAWTGGRDTQYF	TGTGCCTGGACGGGGGGCCGGGATACGCAGTATTTT
TRBV28	TRBD2	TRBJ2-1	15	NA	CASSLGGESYNEQFF	TGTGCCAGCAGTCTTGGGGGGGAGTCCTACAATGAGCAGTTCTTC
TRBV28	TRBD2	TRBJ2-5	14	NA	CASSWSGGMETQYF	TGTGCCAGCAGTTGGAGCGGGGGGATGGAGACCCAGTACTTC
TRBV2	TRBD1	TRBJ1-5	15	NA	CASSRDRGGGQPQHF	TGTGCCAGCAGCCGGGACAGGGGGGGTGGTCAGCCCCAGCATTTT
TRBV10-3	TRBD2	TRBJ2-7	15	NA	CAISESTSGTYEQYF	TGTGCCATCAGTGAGTCGACTAGCGGGACCTACGAGCAGTACTTC
TRBV30	NA	TRBJ2-2	16	few	CAWSVLGPRNTGELFF	TGTGCCTGGAGTGTACTTGGTCCGAGGAACACCGGGGAGCTGTTTTTT
TRBV11-1	TRBD2	TRBJ2-5	16	NA	CASSLVGGGLQETQYF	TGTGCCAGCAGCTTAGTTGGGGGGGGTCTGCAAGAGACCCAGTACTTC
TRBV5-1	NA	TRBJ2-7	13	NA	CASGSTDRNGGYF	TGCGCCAGCGGATCTACCGACAGGAACGGAGGGTACTTC
TRBV4-1	NA	TRBJ2-7	14	NA	CASSQPRPQDEQYF	TGCGCCAGCAGCCAGCCACGCCCTCAGGACGAGCAGTACTTC
TRBV12-2	NA	TRBJ2-1	13	NA	CASRPDWGDEQFF	TGTGCAAGTCGCCCTGACTGGGGGGATGAGCAGTTCTTC
TRBV13	NA	TRBJ2-3	13	NA	CASQAGGTDTQYF	TGTGCCAGCCAGGCCGGGGGCACAGATACGCAGTATTTT
TRBV30	TRBD2	TRBJ2-2	15	NA	CAWLTSGGYTGELFF	TGTGCCTGGCTTACTAGCGGGGGATACACCGGGGAGCTGTTTTTT
TRBV27	NA	TRBJ2-3	14	NA	CASSFFQGTDTQYF	TGTGCCAGCAGTTTCTTTCAGGGGACAGATACGCAGTATTTT
TRBV28	NA	TRBJ1-5	13	NA	CASSSSRGQPQHF	TGTGCCAGCAGTTCCTCCAGGGGTCAGCCCCAGCATTTT
TRBV2	TRBD1	TRBJ1-3	16	NA	CASSLRTGGPGNTIYF	TGTGCCAGCAGTCTTCGGACAGGGGGACCTGGAAACACCATATATTTT
TRBV10-3	TRBD1	TRBJ2-5	16	NA	CAISNRDRGKQETQYF	TGTGCCATCAGCAACCGGGACAGGGGGAAACAAGAGACCCAGTACTTC
TRBV5-1	TRBD1	TRBJ1-3	15	NA	CASSSTQGDGNTIYF	TGCGCCAGCAGCTCAACCCAGGGGGACGGAAACACCATATATTTT
TRBV5-1	TRBD1	TRBJ1-4	15	NA	CASSFQGGANEKLFF	TGCGCCAGCAGCTTCCAGGGGGGAGCTAATGAAAAACTGTTTTTT
TRBV14	NA	TRBJ1-4	15	NA	CASRTNRETNEKLFF	TGTGCCAGCAGAACTAACCGGGAGACTAATGAAAAACTGTTTTTT
TRBV6-1	NA	TRBJ1-2	15	NA	CASTGGNTRGYGYTF	TGTGCCAGCACTGGGGGGAACACCCGGGGCTATGGCTACACCTTC
TRBV9	NA	TRBJ1-6	14	NA	CASSVRGEDSPLHF	TGTGCCAGCAGCGTGCGCGGGGAGGATTCACCCCTCCACTTT
TRBV7-8	NA	TRBJ2-7	14	NA	CASSFMEGAGEQYF	TGTGCCAGCAGCTTTATGGAGGGGGCGGGCGAGCAGTACTTC
TRBV7-7	TRBD1	TRBJ2-2	14	NA	CASSLGQGAGELFF	TGTGCCAGCAGCTTAGGACAGGGGGCCGGGGAGCTGTTTTTT
TRBV2	TRBD2	TRBJ2-3	15	NA	CASSVGGGATDTQYF	TGTGCCAGCAGTGTGGGCGGGGGGGCAACAGATACGCAGTATTTT
TRBV5-1	NA	TRBJ1-1	13	NA	CASSQQSNTEAFF	TGCGCCAGCAGCCAACAGTCGAACACTGAAGCTTTCTTT
TRBV7-2	NA	TRBJ1-5	15	NA	CASSLGTRENQPQHF	TGTGCCAGCAGCTTAGGGACGAGGGAAAATCAGCCCCAGCATTTT
TRBV5-1	TRBD1	TRBJ2-1	14	few	CASRIQGATYEQFF	TGCGCCAGCAGGATACAGGGGGCTACGTATGAGCAGTTCTTC
TRBV5-1	NA	TRBJ2-3	16	NA	CASSLLSGRSTDTQYF	TGCGCCAGCAGCTTACTTTCAGGCAGGAGCACAGATACGCAGTATTTT
TRBV30	TRBD2	TRBJ2-1	17	NA	CAWSLTRTSGGDNEQFF	TGTGCCTGGAGTCTAACTAGGACTAGCGGGGGCGACAATGAGCAGTTCTTC